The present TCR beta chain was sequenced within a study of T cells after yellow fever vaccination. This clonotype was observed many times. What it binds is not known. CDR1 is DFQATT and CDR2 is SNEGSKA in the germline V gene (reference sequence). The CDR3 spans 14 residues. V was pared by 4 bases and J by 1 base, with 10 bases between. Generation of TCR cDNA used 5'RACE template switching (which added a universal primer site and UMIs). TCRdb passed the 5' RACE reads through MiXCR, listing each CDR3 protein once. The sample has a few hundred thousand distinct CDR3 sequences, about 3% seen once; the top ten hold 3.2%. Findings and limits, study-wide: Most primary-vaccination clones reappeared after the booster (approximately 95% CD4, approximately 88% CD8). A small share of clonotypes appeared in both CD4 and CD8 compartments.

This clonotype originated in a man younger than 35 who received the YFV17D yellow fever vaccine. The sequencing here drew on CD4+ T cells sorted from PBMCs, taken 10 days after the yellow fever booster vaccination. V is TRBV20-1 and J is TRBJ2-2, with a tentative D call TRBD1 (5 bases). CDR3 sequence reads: CSAKARVNTGELFF. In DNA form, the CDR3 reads TGCAGTGCTAAAGCCAGGGTGAACACCGGGGAGCTGTTTTTT.